This section outlines one T cell receptor beta chain sequence together with its context. The repertoire was sequenced with immunoSEQ multiplex PCR; TCRdb's copy has only in-frame clones and lacks some. The table lists 300,000 to 400,000 clones, around 87% of them singletons. The sample comes from a study of blood T cell repertoires in COVID-19. Germline CDR1 and CDR2: MGHRA and YSYEKL. V shed 5 bases, J shed 1 base, and the junction held 7 bases outside the gene matches. This CDR3 has 15 residues. The chain combines TRBV4-1 with TRBJ2-5; 7 bases align to TRBD1. The TCR comes from a woman in her forties or fifties who had recovered from COVID-19. Sequenced: peripheral blood. The CDR3 here is CASSTRTGPQETQYF. The CDR3 nucleotides are TGCGCCAGCAGCACCCGGACAGGTCCCCAAGAGACCCAGTACTTC.